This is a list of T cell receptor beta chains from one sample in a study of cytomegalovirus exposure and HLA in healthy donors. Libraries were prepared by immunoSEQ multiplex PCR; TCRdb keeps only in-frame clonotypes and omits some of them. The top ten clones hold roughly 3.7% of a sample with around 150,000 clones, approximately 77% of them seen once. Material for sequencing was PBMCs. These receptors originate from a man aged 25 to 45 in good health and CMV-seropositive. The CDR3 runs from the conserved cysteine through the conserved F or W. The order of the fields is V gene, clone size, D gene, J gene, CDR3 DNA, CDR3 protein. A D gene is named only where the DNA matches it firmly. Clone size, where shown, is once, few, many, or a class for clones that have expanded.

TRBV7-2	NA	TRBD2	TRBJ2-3	TGTGCCAGCATCTCGAGCGGGGGGGCCTATTCAGATACGCAGTATTTT	CASISSGGAYSDTQYF
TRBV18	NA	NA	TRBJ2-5	TGTGCCAGCTCTCCGCTCACAGGGATGAGGGAGACCCAGTACTTC	CASSPLTGMRETQYF
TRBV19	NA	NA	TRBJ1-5	TGTGCCAGTAATTCCCCCGGGTTCAGCAATCAGCCCCAGCATTTT	CASNSPGFSNQPQHF
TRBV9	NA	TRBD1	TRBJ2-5	TGTGCCAGCAGCCTTAAGGCCCCCGGCACAGGGGGTGAGGAGACCCAGTACTTC	CASSLKAPGTGGEETQYF
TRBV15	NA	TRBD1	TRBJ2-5	TGTGCCACCAGCGGGGACAGGGGGCTAGAGACCCAGTACTTC	CATSGDRGLETQYF
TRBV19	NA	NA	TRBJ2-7	TGTGCCAGTAGTATAACCAGGGACGAGCAGTACTTC	CASSITRDEQYF
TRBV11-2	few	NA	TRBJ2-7	TGTGCCAGCAGCTCAAACTACGAGCAGTACTTC	CASSSNYEQYF
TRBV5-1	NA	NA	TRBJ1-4	TGCGCCAGCAGCTCGGCACATGGAGATGAAAAACTGTTTTTT	CASSSAHGDEKLFF
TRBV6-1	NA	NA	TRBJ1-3	TGTGCCAGCAGGGACAGACCCGGAAACACCATATATTTT	CASRDRPGNTIYF
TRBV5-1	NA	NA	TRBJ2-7	TGCGCCAGCAGCTTGCGTCCACTAGACTACGAGCAGTACTTC	CASSLRPLDYEQYF
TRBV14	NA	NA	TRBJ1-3	TGTGCCAGCAGTCCAGACTACTCTGGAAACACCATATATTTT	CASSPDYSGNTIYF
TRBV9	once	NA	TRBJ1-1	TGTGCCAGCAGCGTAGGAGGGAGATTGAACACTGAAGCTTTCTTT	CASSVGGRLNTEAFF
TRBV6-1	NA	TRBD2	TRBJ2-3	TGTGCCAGCAGTGAGACTAGCGGGGGGGCAGATACGCAGTATTTT	CASSETSGGADTQYF
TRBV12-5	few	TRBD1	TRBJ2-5	TGTGCTAGTGGTTCCCCTCGGGGGACAGGGGGCTTGGAGACCCAGTACTTC	CASGSPRGTGGLETQYF
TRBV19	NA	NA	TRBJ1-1	TGTGCCAGCCCAGGGGTCGGCACTGAAGCTTTCTTT	CASPGVGTEAFF
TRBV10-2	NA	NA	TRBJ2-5	TGCGCCAGCAGTGAGTCATCAGAACAAGAGACCCAGTACTTC	CASSESSEQETQYF
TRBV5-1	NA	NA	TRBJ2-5	TGCGCCAGCAGCGGAACGCGGACAGACGAGACCCAGTACTTC	CASSGTRTDETQYF
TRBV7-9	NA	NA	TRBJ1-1	TGTGCCAGCAGCTCGGACAGCTCGAACACTGAAGCTTTCTTT	CASSSDSSNTEAFF
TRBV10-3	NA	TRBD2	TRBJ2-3	TGTGCCATCAGTGAGTCTCCTTTCGGGACTAGCGGGATCACAGATACGCAGTATTTT	CAISESPFGTSGITDTQYF
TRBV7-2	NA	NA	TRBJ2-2	TGTGCCAGCAGGAGAGCGAACACCGGGGAGCTGTTTTTT	CASRRANTGELFF
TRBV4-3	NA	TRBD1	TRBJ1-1	TGCGCCAGCAGCCAAGCTGGGACAGGGGGCAAGGCTTTCTTT	CASSQAGTGGKAFF
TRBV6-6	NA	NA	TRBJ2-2	TGTGCCAGCAGTTACCCTCAGATTGGGCCCGGGGAGCTGTTTTTT	CASSYPQIGPGELFF
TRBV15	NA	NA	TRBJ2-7	TGTGCCACCTCGCGGACAGACTCCTACGAGCAGTACTTC	CATSRTDSYEQYF
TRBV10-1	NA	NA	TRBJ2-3	TGCGCCAGCAGTTTCACAGGAGCGGGCGGCACAGATACGCAGTATTTT	CASSFTGAGGTDTQYF
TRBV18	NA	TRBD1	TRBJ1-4	TGTGCCAGCTCTCCAGACAGGGATGAAAAACTGTTTTTT	CASSPDRDEKLFF
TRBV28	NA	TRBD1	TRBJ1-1	TGTGCCAGCAGCTCGGGGACAGGGGGCTCAGCTGAAGCTTTCTTT	CASSSGTGGSAEAFF
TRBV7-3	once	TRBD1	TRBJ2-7	TGTGCCAGCAGCTTAAGCGGCAGGGGGCCCTACGAGCAGTACTTC	CASSLSGRGPYEQYF
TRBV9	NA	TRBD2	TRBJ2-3	TGTGCCAGCCAAGGGACTAGCGGATACACAGATACGCAGTATTTT	CASQGTSGYTDTQYF
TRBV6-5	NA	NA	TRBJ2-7	TGTGCCAGCAGTTACTTCTCTGGGCCAAGCTCCTACGAGCAGTACTTC	CASSYFSGPSSYEQYF
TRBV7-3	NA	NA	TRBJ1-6	TGTGCCAGCAGCTTAATGGGCAGGGGACTAAATAATTCACCCCTCCACTTT	CASSLMGRGLNNSPLHF
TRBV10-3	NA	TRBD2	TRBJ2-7	TGTGCCATCCGTGGCGGGGGGGCCATTTACGAGCAGTACTTC	CAIRGGGAIYEQYF
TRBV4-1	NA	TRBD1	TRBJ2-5	TGCGCCAGCAGCCAAGAGTGGACAGGGGGCCGAGAGACCCAGTACTTC	CASSQEWTGGRETQYF
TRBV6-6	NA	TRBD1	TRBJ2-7	TGTGCCAGCAGTTACGACAGGGGCCACGAGCAGTACTTC	CASSYDRGHEQYF
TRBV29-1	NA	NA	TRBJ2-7	TGCAGCGTTGAAGAGTCCGGGTACGAGCAGTACTTC	CSVEESGYEQYF
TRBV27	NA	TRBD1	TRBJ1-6	TGTGCCAGCAGTTTATTAGACAGCCAGGGGGCCCTCCACTTT	CASSLLDSQGALHF
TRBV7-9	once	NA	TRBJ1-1	TGTGCCAGCAGCTTAGCGGGCAGGGCGGCTTTCTTT	CASSLAGRAAFF
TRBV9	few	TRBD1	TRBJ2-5	TGTGCCAGCAGCACCCTGGGGACAGAAGAGACCCAGTACTTC	CASSTLGTEETQYF
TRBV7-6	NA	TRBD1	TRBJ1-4	TGTGCCAGCAGCCTAGAAAGGACAGGGAGCAGAGGTAATGAAAAACTGTTTTTT	CASSLERTGSRGNEKLFF
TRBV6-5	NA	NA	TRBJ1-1	TGTGCCAGCAGTACTCGGAGGGGCGAAACTGAAGCTTTCTTT	CASSTRRGETEAFF
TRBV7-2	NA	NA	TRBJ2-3	TGTGCCAGCAAAAACTGGGACTTTTCCACAGATACGCAGTATTTT	CASKNWDFSTDTQYF
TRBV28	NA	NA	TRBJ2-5	TGTGCCAGCAGTCTTCCGACAGTACAAGAGACCCAGTACTTC	CASSLPTVQETQYF
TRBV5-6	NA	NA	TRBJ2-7	TGTGCCAGCAGCCCGACAGTCAGCTCCTACGAGCAGTACTTC	CASSPTVSSYEQYF